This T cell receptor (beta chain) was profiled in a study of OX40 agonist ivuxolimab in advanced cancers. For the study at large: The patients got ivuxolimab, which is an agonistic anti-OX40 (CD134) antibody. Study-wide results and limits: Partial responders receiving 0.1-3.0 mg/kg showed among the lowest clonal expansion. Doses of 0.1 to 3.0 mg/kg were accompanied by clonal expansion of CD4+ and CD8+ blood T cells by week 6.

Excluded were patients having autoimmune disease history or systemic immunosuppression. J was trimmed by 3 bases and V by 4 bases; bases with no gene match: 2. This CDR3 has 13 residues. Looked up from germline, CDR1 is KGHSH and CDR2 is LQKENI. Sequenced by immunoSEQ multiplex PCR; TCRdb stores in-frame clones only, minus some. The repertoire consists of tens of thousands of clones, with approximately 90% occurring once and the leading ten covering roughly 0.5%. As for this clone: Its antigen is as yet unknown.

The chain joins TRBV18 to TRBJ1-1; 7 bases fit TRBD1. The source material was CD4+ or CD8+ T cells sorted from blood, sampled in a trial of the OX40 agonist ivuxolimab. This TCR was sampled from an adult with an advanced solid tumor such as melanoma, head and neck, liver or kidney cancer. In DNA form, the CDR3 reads TGTGCCAGCTCACGTGACAGGGACACTGAAGCTTTCTTT. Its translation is CASSRDRDTEAFF.